This section outlines one T cell receptor (beta chain) sequence together with its context. This entry comes from a study of T cell changes during pregnancy in multiple sclerosis. V dropped 5 bases and J dropped 5 bases, with 15 bases sitting between them. The CDR3 has 14 residues. Germline CDR1 reads SGHTA; CDR2 reads FQGTGA. The data were produced by immunoSEQ multiplex PCR, yet TCRdb's version contains in-frame clones alone and is incomplete. The data show just under 65,000 clones, about 90% seen once. The receptor comes from a female donor in good health, enrolled as a control in a pregnancy study. V is TRBV7-3 and J is TRBJ1-2; D uncertain. Source: peripheral blood, taken in the second trimester of pregnancy. Here the CDR3 reads CASSLQDRGYGYTF. As DNA, the CDR3 is TGTGCCAGCAGCCTCCAGGACCGCGGGTATGGCTACACCTTC.